The text below deals with one T cell receptor (beta chain). This sample was taken from a study of blood T cell repertoires in COVID-19. Whole-study context: Material from acute and convalescent COVID-19 was sourced from the United States, Italy and Spain.

Germline CDR1 and CDR2: SNHLY and FYNNEI. The V gene end was trimmed by 5 bases and the J gene end by 1 base; junction bases not matched to a gene: 5. There are 15 residues in the CDR3. Methods used by the authors: How many nucleated cells were present was estimated from reference gene primer amplification. Only in-frame clones appear in the TCRdb table, and some are missing; sequencing was by immunoSEQ multiplex PCR. D and trimming come from the DNA, and the V and J calls and clone size come from that table. In the table there are a few hundred thousand clones, about 86% of which are singletons. Source material: PBMCs or T cells enriched from blood (not recorded which). This receptor was obtained from a middle-aged woman with acute COVID-19. The chain has TRBV2 and TRBJ1-5, with TRBD1 identical over 7 bases. CDR3 sequence: CASSQQGSSNQPQHF. CDR3 DNA sequence: TGTGCCAGCAGTCAACAGGGGAGCAGCAATCAGCCCCAGCATTTT.